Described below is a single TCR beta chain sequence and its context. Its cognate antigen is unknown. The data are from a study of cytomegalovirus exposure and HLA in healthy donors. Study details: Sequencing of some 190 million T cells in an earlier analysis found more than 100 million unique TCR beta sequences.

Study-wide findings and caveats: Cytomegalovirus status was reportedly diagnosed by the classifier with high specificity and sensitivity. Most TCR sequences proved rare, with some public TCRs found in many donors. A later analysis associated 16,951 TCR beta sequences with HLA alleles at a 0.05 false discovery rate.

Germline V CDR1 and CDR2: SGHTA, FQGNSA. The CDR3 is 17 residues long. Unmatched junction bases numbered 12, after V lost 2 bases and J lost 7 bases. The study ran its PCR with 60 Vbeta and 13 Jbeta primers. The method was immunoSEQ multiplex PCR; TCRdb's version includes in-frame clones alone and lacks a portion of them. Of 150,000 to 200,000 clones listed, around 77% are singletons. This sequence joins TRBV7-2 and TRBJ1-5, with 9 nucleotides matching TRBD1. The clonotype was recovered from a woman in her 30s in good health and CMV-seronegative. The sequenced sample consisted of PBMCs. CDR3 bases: TGTGCCAGCAGCTTAAGCCGGGGTACAGGGGGCCACCAGCCCCAGCATTTT. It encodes CASSLSRGTGGHQPQHF.